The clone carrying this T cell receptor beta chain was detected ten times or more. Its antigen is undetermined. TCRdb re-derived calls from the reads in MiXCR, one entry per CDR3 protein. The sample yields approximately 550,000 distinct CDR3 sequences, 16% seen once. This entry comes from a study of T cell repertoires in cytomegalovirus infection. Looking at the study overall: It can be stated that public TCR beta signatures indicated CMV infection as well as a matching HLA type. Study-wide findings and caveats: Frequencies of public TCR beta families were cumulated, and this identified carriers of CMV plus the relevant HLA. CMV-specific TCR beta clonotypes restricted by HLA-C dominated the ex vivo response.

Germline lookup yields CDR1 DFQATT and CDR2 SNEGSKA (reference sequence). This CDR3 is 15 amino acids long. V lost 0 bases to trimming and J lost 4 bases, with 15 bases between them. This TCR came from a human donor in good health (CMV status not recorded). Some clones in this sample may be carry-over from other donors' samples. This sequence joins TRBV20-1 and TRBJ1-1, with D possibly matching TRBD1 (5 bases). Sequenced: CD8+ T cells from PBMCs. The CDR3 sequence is CSARDSWGSGTEAFF. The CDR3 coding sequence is TGCAGTGCTAGAGATTCCTGGGGCTCGGGCACTGAAGCTTTCTTT.